This TCR beta chain was captured by sequencing in a study of neurological immune-mediated disorders. Time point given: longitudinal time-point 3. Unsorted libraries were generated from 2 million PBMCs. These cells had been stored in RNAlater at -80 C. cDNA was made by 5'RACE with 10-nucleotide random UMIs. In every sequencing run, more than 190 million TCR-beta sequences were generated from 15-18 subjects. TCRdb used MiXCR to reprocess the 5' RACE reads, holding one entry per CDR3 protein. The data contain 93,000 or so distinct CDR3 sequences, 10% to 12% of them singletons. This clonotype occurred many times. Its antigen is currently unknown. Study results and caveats: Healthy controls had more TCR clonal expansion than multiple sclerosis, which showed the least, whereas HTLV-1-associated myelopathy showed the most.

Sequenced material: PBMCs. The sequence came from a female donor with HTLV-1-associated myelopathy (HAM/TSP).

The CDR3 is CASSYSGFEQYF. DNA of the CDR3: TGTGCCAGCAGTTACTCCGGATTCGAGCAGTACTTC. The chain uses TRBV6-6 and TRBJ2-7; unclear D gene. V was clipped by 0 bases and J by 6 bases, with 6 bases between them. Germline lookup yields CDR1 MNHNY and CDR2 SVGAGI (reference sequence). This CDR3 spans 12 amino acids.